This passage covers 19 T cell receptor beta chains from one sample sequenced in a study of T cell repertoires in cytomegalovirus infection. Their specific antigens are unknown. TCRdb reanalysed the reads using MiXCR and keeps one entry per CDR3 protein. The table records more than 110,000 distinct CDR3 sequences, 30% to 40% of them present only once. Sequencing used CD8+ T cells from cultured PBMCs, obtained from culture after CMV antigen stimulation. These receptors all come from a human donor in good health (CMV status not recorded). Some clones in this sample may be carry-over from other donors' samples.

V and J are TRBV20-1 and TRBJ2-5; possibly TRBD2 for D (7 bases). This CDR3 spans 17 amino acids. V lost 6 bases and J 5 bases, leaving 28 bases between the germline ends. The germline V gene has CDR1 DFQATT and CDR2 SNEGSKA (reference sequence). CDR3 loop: CSAPTGGTLGPAETQYF. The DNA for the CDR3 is TGCAGTGCCCCGACCGGGGGGACATTGGGGCCTGCGGAGACCCAGTACTTC.

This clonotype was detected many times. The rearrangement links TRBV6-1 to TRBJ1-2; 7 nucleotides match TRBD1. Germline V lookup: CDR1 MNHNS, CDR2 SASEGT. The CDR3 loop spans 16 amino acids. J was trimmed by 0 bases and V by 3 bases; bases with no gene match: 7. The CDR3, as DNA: TGTGCCAGCAGTGAGACCGGGACAGCTTCTAACTATGGCTACACCTTC. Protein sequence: CASSETGTASNYGYTF.

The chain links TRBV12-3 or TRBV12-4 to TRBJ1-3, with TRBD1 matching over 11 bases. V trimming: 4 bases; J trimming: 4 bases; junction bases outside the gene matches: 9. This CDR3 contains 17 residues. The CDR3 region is CASSSLSGQGVGNTIYF. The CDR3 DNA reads TGTGCCAGCAGTTCCCTATCGGGACAGGGGGTCGGAAACACCATATATTTT.

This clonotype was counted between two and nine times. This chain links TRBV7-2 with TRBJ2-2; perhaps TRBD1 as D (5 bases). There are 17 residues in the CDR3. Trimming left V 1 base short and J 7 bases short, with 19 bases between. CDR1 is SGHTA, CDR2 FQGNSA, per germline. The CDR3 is CASSLEAPVSRVGELFF. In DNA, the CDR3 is TGTGCCAGCAGCTTAGAGGCACCGGTATCCAGGGTCGGGGAGCTGTTTTTT. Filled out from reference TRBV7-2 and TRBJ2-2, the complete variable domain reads GAGVSQSPSNKVTEKGKDVELRCDPISGHTALYWYRQSLGQGLEFLIYFQGNSAPDKSGLPSDRFSAERTGGSVSTLTIQRTQQEDSAVYLCASSLEAPVSRVGELFFGEGSRLTVL.

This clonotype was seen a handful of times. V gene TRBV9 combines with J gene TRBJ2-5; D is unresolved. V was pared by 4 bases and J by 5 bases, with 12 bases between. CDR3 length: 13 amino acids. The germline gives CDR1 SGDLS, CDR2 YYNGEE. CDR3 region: CASSPTLRETQYF. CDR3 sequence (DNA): TGTGCCAGCAGCCCAACCCTCAGGGAGACCCAGTACTTC.

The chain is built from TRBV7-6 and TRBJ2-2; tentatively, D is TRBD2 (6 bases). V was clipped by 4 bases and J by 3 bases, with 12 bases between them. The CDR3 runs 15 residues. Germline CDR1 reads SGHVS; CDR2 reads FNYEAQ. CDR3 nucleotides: TGTGCCAGCAGCTCACCAGGGAGGCACACCGGGGAGCTGTTTTTT. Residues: CASSSPGRHTGELFF.

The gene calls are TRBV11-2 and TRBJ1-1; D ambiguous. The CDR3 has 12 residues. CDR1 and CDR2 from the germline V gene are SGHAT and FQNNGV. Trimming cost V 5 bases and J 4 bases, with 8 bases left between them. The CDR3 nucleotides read TGTGCCAGCAGCGTAACAAGCACTGAAGCTTTCTTT. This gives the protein CASSVTSTEAFF.

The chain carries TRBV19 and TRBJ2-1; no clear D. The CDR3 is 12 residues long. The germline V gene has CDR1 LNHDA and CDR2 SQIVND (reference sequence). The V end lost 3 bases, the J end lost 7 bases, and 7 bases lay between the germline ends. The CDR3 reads CASSILGNEQFF. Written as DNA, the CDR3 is TGTGCCAGTAGTATTTTGGGGAATGAGCAGTTCTTC.

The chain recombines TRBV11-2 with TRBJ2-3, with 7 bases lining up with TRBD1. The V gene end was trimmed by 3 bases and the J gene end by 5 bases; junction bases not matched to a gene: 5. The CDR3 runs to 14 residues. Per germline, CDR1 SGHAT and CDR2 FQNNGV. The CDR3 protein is CASSFRWDRDTQYF. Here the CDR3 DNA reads TGTGCCAGCAGCTTCCGCTGGGACAGAGATACGCAGTATTTT.

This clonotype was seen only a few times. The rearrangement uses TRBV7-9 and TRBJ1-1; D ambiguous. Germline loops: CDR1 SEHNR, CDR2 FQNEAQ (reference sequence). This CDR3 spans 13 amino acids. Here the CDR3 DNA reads TGTGCTATTCCGGGCTCGGGCAGCACTGAAGCTTTCTTT. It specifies CAIPGSGSTEAFF. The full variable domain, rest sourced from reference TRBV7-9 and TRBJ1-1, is DTGVSQNPRHKITKRGQNVTFRCDPISEHNRLYWYRQTLGQGPEFLTYFQNEAQLEKSRLLSDRFSAERPKGSFSTLEIQRTEQGDSAMYLCAIPGSGSTEAFFGQGTRLTVV.

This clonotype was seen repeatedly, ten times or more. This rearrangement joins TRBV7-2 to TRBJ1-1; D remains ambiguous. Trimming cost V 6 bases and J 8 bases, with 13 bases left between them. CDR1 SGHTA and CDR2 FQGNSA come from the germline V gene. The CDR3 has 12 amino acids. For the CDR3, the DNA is TGTGCCAGCAGGCCCGGGTCTGGGGAAGCTTTCTTT. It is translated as CASRPGSGEAFF.

The CDR3: CASSLGRVNEQFF. The DNA of the CDR3 is TGTGCCAGCAGCTTAGGGCGCGTGAATGAGCAGTTCTTC. V usage is TRBV7-6 and J usage is TRBJ2-1; no definite D call. Germline V gives CDR1 SGHVS, CDR2 FNYEAQ. The CDR3 is 13 amino acids. The V gene lost 1 base and the J gene lost 7 bases, with 8 bases spanning the gap. Using reference TRBV7-6 and TRBJ2-1 for the parts outside the CDR3, the full variable domain is GAGVSQSPRYKVTKRGQDVALRCDPISGHVSLYWYRQALGQGPEFLTYFNYEAQQDKSGLPNDRFSAERPEGSISTLTIQRTEQRDSAMYRCASSLGRVNEQFFGPGTRLTVL.

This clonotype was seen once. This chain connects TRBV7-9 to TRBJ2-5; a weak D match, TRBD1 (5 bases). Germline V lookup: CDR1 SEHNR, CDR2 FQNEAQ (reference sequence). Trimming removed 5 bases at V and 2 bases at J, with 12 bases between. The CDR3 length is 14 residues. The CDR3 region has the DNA TGTGCCAGCAGCGTAGACAGCGTACAAGAGACCCAGTACTTC. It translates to CASSVDSVQETQYF.

The CDR3 sequence is CASSLGTVGDTQYF. CDR3 nucleotide sequence: TGTGCCAGCAGCTTGGGGACAGTGGGAGATACGCAGTATTTT. The chain has TRBV5-6 and TRBJ2-3, with D possibly being TRBD1 (6 bases). The CDR3 has 14 residues. Trimming removed 0 bases from V and 5 bases from J, with 10 bases in between. Germline V lookup: CDR1 SGHDT, CDR2 YYEEEE.

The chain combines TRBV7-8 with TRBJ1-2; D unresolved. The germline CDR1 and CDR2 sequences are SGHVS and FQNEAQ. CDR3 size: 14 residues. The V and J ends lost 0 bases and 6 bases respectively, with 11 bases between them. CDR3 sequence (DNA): TGTGCCAGCAGCTTAGCACGGGATTTGGATGGCTACACCTTC. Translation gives CASSLARDLDGYTF.

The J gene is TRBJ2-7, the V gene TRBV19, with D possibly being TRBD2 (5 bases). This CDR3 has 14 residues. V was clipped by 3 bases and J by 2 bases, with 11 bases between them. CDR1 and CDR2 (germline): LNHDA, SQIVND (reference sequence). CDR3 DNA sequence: TGTGCCAGTAGTATCCGTGACGGGGCCTACGAGCAGTACTTC. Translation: CASSIRDGAYEQYF.

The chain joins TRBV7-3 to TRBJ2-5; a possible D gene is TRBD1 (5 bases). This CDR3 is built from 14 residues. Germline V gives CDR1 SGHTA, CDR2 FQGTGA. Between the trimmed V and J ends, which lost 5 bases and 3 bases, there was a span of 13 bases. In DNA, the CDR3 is TGTGCCAGCAGCACCCATGGGGCGGAAGAGACCCAGTACTTC. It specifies CASSTHGAEETQYF.

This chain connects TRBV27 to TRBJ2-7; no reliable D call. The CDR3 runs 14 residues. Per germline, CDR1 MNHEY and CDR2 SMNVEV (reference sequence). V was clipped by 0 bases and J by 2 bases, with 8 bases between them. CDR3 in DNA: TGTGCCAGCAGTTTATCGAGAGGAACCTACGAGCAGTACTTC. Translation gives CASSLSRGTYEQYF.

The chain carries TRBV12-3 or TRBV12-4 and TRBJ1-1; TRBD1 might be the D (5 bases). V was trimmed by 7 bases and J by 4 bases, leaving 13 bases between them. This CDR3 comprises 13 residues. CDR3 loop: CASNSVGLTEAFF. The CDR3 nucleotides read TGTGCCAGCAATTCCGTGGGGCTCACTGAAGCTTTCTTT.